This record covers a single T cell receptor beta chain. Its target is not known. The sample belongs to a study of CD8 T cells in ankylosing spondylitis. Regarding the study as a whole: Before this, some motif variants had been reported in reactive arthritis synovial fluid and blood. In ankylosing spondylitis patients, matched synovial fluid reportedly showed significant enrichment of disease-linked clones.

The CDR3 length is 19 residues. J was trimmed by 3 bases and V by 5 bases; bases with no gene match: 16. CDR1 SGHAT and CDR2 FQDESV come from the germline V gene (reference sequence). The TCR beta libraries were generated through quantitative 5'-RACE incorporating molecular barcodes. TCRdb re-analysed the 5' RACE reads in MiXCR, keeping a single row per CDR3 protein. The table has 350,000 to 400,000 distinct CDR3 sequences, about 20% seen once; the top ten hold under 15%. Sequences were obtained from blood, either unsorted or a sorted T cell fraction (not recorded which). The chain combines TRBV11-1 with TRBJ2-2, with 9 bases identical to TRBD2. The clonotype comes from a male donor with ankylosing spondylitis or in good health (not recorded which). The CDR3 coding sequence is TGTGCCAGCAGCCCGGGGGCGGGGGGGAAACAACCCCACACCGGGGAGCTGTTTTTT. Protein: CASSPGAGGKQPHTGELFF.